The T cell receptor beta chain described here comes from a study of shared clonotypes between healthy human individuals. Into CD45RA+ naive and CD45RA-negative memory subsets, the CD4+ cells were split. This clone was counted once. Its antigen remains unidentified. The study, taken as a whole, reports: Naive subsets usually exceeded memory subsets in estimated richness. Naive CD4 clonotype sharing across a few donors was around 5.5%.

Trimming stripped 4 bases from V and 7 bases from J, with 12 bases between. Germline V gene lookup returns CDR1 SGDLS and CDR2 YYNGEE. The CDR3 is made up of 13 amino acids. Method: immunoSEQ multiplex PCR; TCRdb's copy keeps in-frame clones and lacks some. This repertoire shows 600,000 to 700,000 clones, about 80% found once; its top ten account for around 1.7%. This clonotype originated in a young woman in good health. The sample taken for sequencing was memory CD4+ T cells sorted from blood. Subset: CD45RA-negative fraction. This chain links TRBV9 with TRBJ1-3; D gene ambiguous. The CDR3 sequence: CASSSRLGNTIYF. CDR3 DNA: TGTGCCAGCAGCTCCCGCCTCGGGAACACCATATATTTT.